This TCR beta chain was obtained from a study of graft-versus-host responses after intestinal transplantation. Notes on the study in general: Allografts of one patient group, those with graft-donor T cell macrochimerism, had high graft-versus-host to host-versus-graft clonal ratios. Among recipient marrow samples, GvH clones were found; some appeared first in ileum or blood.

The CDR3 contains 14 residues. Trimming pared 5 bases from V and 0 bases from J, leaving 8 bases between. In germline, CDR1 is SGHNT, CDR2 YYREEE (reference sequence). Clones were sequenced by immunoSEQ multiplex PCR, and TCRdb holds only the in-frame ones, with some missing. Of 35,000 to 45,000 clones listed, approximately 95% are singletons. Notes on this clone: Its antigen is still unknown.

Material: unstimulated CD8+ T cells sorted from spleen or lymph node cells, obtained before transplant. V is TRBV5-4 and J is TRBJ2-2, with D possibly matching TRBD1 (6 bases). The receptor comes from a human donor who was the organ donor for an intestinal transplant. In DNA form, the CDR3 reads TGTGCCAGCAGAAAGGGGGCGAACACCGGGGAGCTGTTTTTT. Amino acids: CASRKGANTGELFF.